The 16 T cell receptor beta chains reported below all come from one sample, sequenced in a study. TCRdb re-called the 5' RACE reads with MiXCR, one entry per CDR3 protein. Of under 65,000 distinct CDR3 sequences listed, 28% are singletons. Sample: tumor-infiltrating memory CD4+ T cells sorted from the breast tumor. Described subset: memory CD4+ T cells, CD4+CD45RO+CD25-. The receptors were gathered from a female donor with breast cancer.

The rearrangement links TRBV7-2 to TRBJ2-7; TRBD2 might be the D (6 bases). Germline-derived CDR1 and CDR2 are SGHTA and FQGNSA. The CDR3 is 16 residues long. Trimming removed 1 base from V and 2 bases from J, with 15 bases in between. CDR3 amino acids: CASSLGVGTLTYEQYF. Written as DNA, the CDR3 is TGTGCCAGCAGCTTAGGAGTCGGGACTCTTACCTACGAGCAGTACTTC.

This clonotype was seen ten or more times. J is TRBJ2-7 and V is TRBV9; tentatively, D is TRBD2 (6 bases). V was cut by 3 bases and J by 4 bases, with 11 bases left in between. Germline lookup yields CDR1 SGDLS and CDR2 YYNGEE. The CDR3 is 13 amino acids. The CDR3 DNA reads TGTGCCAGCAGCGCGGGACTCGCTTACGAGCAGTACTTC. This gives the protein CASSAGLAYEQYF.

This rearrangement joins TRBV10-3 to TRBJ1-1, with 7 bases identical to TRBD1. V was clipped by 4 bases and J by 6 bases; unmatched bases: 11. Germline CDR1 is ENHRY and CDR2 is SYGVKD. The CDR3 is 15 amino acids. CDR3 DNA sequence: TGTGCCATCAGTGGGAGAACAGGGGAGAGGTCTGAAGCTTTCTTT. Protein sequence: CAISGRTGERSEAFF.

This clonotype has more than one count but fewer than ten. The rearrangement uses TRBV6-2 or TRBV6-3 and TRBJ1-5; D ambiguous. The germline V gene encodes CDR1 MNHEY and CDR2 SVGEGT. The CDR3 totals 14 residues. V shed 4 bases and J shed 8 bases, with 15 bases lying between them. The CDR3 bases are TGTGCCAGCAGTTCCTTCAACTATGGAGAGCCCCAGCATTTT. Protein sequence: CASSSFNYGEPQHF.

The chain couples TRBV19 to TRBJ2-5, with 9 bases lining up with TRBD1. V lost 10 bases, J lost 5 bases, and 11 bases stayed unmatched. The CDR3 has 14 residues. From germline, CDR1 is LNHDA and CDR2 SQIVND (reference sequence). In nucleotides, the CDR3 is TGTGCCACAAAGCGGACAGGGGCGGAGGAGACCCAGTACTTC. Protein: CATKRTGAEETQYF.

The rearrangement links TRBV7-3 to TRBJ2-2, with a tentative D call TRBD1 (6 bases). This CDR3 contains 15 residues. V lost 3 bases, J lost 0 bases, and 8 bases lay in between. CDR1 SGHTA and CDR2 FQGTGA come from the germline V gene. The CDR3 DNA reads TGTGCCAGCAGCTTGGACAGATCGAACACCGGGGAGCTGTTTTTT. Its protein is CASSLDRSNTGELFF.

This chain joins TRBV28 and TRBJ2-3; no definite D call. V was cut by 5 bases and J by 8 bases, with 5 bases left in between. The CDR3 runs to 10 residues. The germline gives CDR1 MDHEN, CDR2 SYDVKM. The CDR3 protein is CASSRLTQYF. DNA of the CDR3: TGTGCCAGCAGTCGTCTTACGCAGTATTTT. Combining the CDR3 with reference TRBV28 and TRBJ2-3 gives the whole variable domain DVKVTQSSRYLVKRTGEKVFLECVQDMDHENMFWYRQDPGLGLRLIYFSYDVKMKEKGDIPEGYSVSREKKERFSLILESASTNQTSMYLCASSRLTQYFGPGTRLTVL.

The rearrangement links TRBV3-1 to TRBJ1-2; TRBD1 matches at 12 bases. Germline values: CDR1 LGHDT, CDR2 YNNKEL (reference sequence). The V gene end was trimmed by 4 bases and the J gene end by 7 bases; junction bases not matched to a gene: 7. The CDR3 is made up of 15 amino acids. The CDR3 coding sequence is TGTGCCAGCAGCCGAGCGGGACAGGGGGCTGGTGGCTACACCTTC. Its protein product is CASSRAGQGAGGYTF.

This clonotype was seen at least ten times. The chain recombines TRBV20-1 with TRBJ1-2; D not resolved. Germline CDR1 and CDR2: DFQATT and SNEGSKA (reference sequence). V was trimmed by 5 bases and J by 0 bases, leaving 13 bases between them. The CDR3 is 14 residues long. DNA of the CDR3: TGCAGTGCTCCCCACGGATTCCCTAACTATGGCTACACCTTC. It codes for CSAPHGFPNYGYTF.

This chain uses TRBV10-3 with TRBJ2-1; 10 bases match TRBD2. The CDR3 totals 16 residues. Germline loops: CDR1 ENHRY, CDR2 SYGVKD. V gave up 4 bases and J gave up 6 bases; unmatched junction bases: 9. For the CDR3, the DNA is TGTGCCATCAGTGGGGTCGAACTAGCGGGAATCAATGAGCAGTTCTTC. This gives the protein CAISGVELAGINEQFF.

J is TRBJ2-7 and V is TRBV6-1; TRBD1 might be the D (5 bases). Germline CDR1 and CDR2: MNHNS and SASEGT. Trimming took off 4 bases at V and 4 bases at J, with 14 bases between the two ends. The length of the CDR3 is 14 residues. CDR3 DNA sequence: TGTGCCAGCAGTGCCGACAAGGGGCCATACGAGCAGTACTTC. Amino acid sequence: CASSADKGPYEQYF.

CDR3 DNA: TGCAGTGCTGGGTTTCCGGGACCGTACAATGAGCAGTTCTTC. Translated: CSAGFPGPYNEQFF. The gene calls are TRBV20-1 and TRBJ2-1; D might be TRBD1 or TRBD2, each matching 5 bases. CDR1 is DFQATT and CDR2 is SNEGSKA in the germline V gene (reference sequence). Trimming pared 5 bases from V and 4 bases from J, leaving 15 bases between. The length of the CDR3 is 14 residues.

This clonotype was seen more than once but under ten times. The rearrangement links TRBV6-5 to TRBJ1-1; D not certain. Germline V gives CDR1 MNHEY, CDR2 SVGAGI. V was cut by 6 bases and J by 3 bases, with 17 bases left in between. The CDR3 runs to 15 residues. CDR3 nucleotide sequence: TGTGCCAGCAGACCTAATTACGGGAAGTACACTGAAGCTTTCTTT. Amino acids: CASRPNYGKYTEAFF.

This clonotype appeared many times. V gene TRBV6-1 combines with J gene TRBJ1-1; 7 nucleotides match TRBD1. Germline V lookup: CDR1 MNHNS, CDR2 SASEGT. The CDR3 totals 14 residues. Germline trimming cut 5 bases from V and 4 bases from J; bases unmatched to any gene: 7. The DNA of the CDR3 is TGTGCCAGCAGTCAGACACAGGGGACCACTGAAGCTTTCTTT. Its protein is CASSQTQGTTEAFF.

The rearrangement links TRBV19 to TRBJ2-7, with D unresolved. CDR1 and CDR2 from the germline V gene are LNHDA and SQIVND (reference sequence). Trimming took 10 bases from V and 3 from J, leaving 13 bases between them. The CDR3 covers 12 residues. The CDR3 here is CATGGPGYEQYF. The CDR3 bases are TGTGCCACCGGTGGGCCGGGCTACGAGCAGTACTTC.

Here the CDR3 reads CASTRATGGGEQYF. CDR3 DNA: TGTGCCAGCACCCGAGCGACGGGAGGAGGCGAGCAGTACTTC. The chain links TRBV6-5 to TRBJ2-7; 7 nucleotides align to TRBD2. The CDR3 consists of 14 residues. CDR1 is MNHEY, CDR2 SVGAGI, per germline. J gave up 6 bases and V 7 bases, and 12 bases lay outside the gene matches.